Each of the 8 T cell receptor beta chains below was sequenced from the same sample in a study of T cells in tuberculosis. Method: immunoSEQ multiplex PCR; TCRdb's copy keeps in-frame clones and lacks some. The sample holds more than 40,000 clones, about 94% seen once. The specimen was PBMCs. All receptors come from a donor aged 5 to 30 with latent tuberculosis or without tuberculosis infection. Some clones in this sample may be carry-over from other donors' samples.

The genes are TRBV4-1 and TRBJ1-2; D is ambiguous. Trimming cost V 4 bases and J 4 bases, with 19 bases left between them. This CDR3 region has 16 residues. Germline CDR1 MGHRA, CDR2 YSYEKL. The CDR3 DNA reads TGCGCCAGCAGCCCAAGCTGGGTACCGGGAGTCTATGGCTACACCTTC. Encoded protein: CASSPSWVPGVYGYTF.

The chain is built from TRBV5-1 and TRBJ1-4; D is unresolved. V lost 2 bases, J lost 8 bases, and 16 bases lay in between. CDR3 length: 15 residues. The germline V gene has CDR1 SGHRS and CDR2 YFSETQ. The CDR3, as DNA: TGCGCCAGCAGCTTAGGAGGGCGCGACGACGAAAAACTGTTTTTT. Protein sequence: CASSLGGRDDEKLFF.

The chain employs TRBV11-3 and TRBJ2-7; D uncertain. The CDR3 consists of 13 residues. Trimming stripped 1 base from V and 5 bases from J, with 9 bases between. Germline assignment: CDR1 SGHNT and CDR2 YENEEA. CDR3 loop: CASSLGPPDEQYF. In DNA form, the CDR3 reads TGTGCCAGCAGCTTAGGCCCCCCGGACGAGCAGTACTTC.

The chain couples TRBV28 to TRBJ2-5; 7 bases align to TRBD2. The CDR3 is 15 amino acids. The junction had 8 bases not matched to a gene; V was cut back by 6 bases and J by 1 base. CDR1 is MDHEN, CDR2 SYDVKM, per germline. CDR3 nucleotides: TGTGCCAGCAGCCCCCCGTTAGCGGGCCAAGAGACCCAGTACTTC. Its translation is CASSPPLAGQETQYF.

CDR3 loop: CAKTAGAEDTQYF. The DNA of the CDR3 is TGTGCCAAAACAGCGGGAGCCGAAGATACGCAGTATTTT. This chain links TRBV30 with TRBJ2-3, with 8 bases matching TRBD2. CDR1 GTSNPN and CDR2 SVGIG come from the germline V gene (reference sequence). The CDR3 covers 13 residues. V shed 8 bases, J shed 5 bases, and the junction held 9 bases outside the gene matches.

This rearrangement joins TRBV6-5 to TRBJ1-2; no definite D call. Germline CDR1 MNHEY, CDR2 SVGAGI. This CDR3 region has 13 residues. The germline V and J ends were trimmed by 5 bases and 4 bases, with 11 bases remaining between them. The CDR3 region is CASSPTRPYGYTF. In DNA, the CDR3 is TGTGCCAGCAGTCCGACACGTCCCTATGGCTACACCTTC.

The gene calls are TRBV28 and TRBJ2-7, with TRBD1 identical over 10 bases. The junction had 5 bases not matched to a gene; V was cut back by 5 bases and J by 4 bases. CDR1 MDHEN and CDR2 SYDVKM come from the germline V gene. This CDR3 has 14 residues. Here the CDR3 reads CASSPVGQGYEQYF. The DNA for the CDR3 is TGTGCCAGCAGTCCAGTGGGACAGGGGTACGAGCAGTACTTC.

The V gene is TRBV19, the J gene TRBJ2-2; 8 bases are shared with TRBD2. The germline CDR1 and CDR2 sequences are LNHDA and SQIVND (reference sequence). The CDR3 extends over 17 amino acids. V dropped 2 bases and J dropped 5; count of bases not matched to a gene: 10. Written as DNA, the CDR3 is TGTGCCAGTAGTATACCCGGGGGGGGCTCCGTGACCGGGGAGCTGTTTTTT. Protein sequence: CASSIPGGGSVTGELFF. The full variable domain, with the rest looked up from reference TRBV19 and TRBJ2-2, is DGGITQSPKYLFRKEGQNVTLSCEQNLNHDAMYWYRQDPGQGLRLIYYSQIVNDFQKGDIAEGYSVSREKKESFPLTVTSAQKNPTAFYLCASSIPGGGSVTGELFFGEGSRLTVL.